This T cell receptor beta chain was profiled in a study of T cells expressing NK-cell markers. Broader study findings: Of the CD8+ T cell pool in about 6 donors, roughly 1.0-8% was accounted for by dominant NKG2C+ clonotypes.

TCRdb re-analyzed the 5' RACE reads; it lists each CDR3 protein once, without DNA. The data include roughly 430,000 distinct CDR3 sequences; the top ten clones carry roughly 8%. Regarding this clonotype: Its antigen is as yet unknown.

This CDR3 is built from 14 residues. Germline values: CDR1 SQVTM, CDR2 ANQGSEA. This TCR was sampled from a woman between 18 and 70 years old in good health. The chain uses TRBV29-1 and TRBJ2-7; TCRdb returns TRBD2, unconfirmable since there is no DNA. Sequenced sample: blood T cells: a sorted CD56 or NKG2C T cell subset, CD4+ or CD8+ T cells, or bulk PBMC T cells (not recorded which). The CDR3 region is CSVNRGVAPYEQYF.